These 23 T cell receptor beta chains share one sample of origin, sequenced in a study of monozygotic twins with inflammatory bowel disease. From its re-call of the 5' RACE reads, TCRdb lists each CDR3 protein once, without DNA. With more than 300,000 distinct CDR3 sequences in the sample, the ten largest clones hold around 2.6%. The sample taken for sequencing was blood. All receptors come from a human donor with ulcerative colitis or Crohn's disease, or a healthy co-twin of an affected twin (not recorded which).

This chain links TRBV28 with TRBJ2-5; TCRdb gives TRBD1 as the D gene, but with no DNA this cannot be confirmed. This CDR3 spans 16 amino acids. Germline CDR1 and CDR2: MDHEN and SYDVKM. This CDR3 is CASSAPGGEALETQYF.

The genes are TRBV6-5 and TRBJ2-1. The CDR3 has 13 residues. CDR1 MNHEY and CDR2 SVGAGI come from the germline V gene. Here the CDR3 reads CACKGSSYNEQFF.

V and J are TRBV11-1 and TRBJ2-1; TCRdb's D call, TRBD2, is unchecked because there is no DNA. Germline values: CDR1 SGHAT, CDR2 FQDESV (reference sequence). The CDR3 runs to 19 residues. The CDR3 here is CASSLESTSGGPVYNEQFF.

The chain joins TRBV6-1 to TRBJ1-6. This CDR3 has 16 amino acids. Per the germline V gene, CDR1 is MNHNS and CDR2 is SASEGT. This CDR3 is CASSPTEPNYNSPLHF.

The J gene is TRBJ1-5, the V gene TRBV27; TCRdb's D call of TRBD1 is untestable without DNA. Germline CDR1 and CDR2: MNHEY and SMNVEV (reference sequence). This CDR3 region has 16 residues. The CDR3 here is CASSLGRDHSNQPQHF.

CDR3 sequence reads: CASSTRRGARNTDTQYF. The V and J genes are TRBV9 and TRBJ2-3; with no DNA, the TCRdb D assignment of TRBD1 cannot be verified. CDR1 and CDR2 from the germline V gene are SGDLS and YYNGEE. The CDR3 totals 17 residues.

The rearrangement links TRBV11-3 to TRBJ1-3. CDR3 size: 13 residues. Per germline, CDR1 SGHNT and CDR2 YENEEA. CDR3: CASSPNSGNTIYF.

J is TRBJ1-6 and V is TRBV27; no DNA is available, so the TRBD1 call from TCRdb remains unchecked. Germline CDR1 and CDR2: MNHEY and SMNVEV (reference sequence). The CDR3 has 17 amino acids. This chain's CDR3 is CASSGKGQVTANSPLHF.

This chain joins TRBV5-4 and TRBJ2-7; TCRdb's D gene call, TRBD2, goes unchecked for lack of DNA. Germline CDR1 is SGHNT and CDR2 is YYREEE (reference sequence). This CDR3 comprises 14 residues. CDR3 in amino acids: CASSKPGLANEQYF.

The chain recombines TRBV20-1 with TRBJ1-2. The CDR3 extends over 12 amino acids. Per germline, CDR1 DFQATT and CDR2 SNEGSKA (reference sequence). The CDR3 loop reads CSARARSYGYTF.

The chain combines TRBV14 with TRBJ2-1. Germline assignment: CDR1 SGHDN and CDR2 FVKESK. This CDR3 has 14 residues. CDR3 residues: CASSRTSSYNEQFF.

The V call is TRBV6-5, the J call TRBJ1-1; TCRdb calls TRBD1, which cannot be checked without DNA. This CDR3 is built from 12 residues. The germline V gene encodes CDR1 MNHEY and CDR2 SVGAGI. CDR3 in amino acids: CASSPHKTEAFF.

The rearrangement links TRBV20-1 to TRBJ2-7; as DNA is missing, the TRBD1 call by TCRdb cannot be tested. This CDR3 contains 12 residues. In germline, CDR1 is DFQATT, CDR2 SNEGSKA (reference sequence). CDR3 residues: CSGQSDGYEQYF.

The rearrangement uses TRBV5-6 and TRBJ2-3; TCRdb lists TRBD2, though no DNA is available to test this call. This CDR3 contains 15 residues. Germline CDR1 is SGHDT and CDR2 is YYEEEE. CDR3 region: CASSFGLVLTDTQYF.

This chain connects TRBV12-3 or TRBV12-4 to TRBJ2-7; with no DNA, the TCRdb D assignment of TRBD1 cannot be verified. This CDR3 is 15 amino acids long. This CDR3 reads CASSWGGLGQYEQYF.

V and J are TRBV4-3 and TRBJ2-3; TCRdb's assignment of TRBD1 cannot be checked, as there is no DNA. The CDR3 consists of 17 residues. Germline lookup yields CDR1 LGHNA and CDR2 YSLEER. CDR3 loop: CASSQDRTGRFTDTQYF.

The chain couples TRBV10-2 to TRBJ2-3; there is no DNA to check the TCRdb D call of TRBD1. The CDR3 is 16 residues long. The V gene's germline CDR1 is WSHSY and CDR2 SAAADI. CDR3 sequence reads: CASSESVGTFPDTQYF.

The chain couples TRBV5-1 to TRBJ2-5; the TRBD1 assignment by TCRdb is unverifiable without DNA. Germline assignment: CDR1 SGHRS and CDR2 YFSETQ. The CDR3 length is 14 residues. CDR3 loop: CASSLNVGGETQYF. Supplemented by reference TRBV5-1 and TRBJ2-5, the full variable domain reads KAGVTQTPRYLIKTRGQQVTLSCSPISGHRSVSWYQQTPGQGLQFLFEYFSETQRNKGNFPGRFSGRQFSNSRSEMNVSTLELGDSALYLCASSLNVGGETQYFGPGTRLLVL.

The gene calls are TRBV12-3 or TRBV12-4 and TRBJ2-1. The CDR3 sequence is 15 residues long. This CDR3 reads CASIWEQGLHNEQFF.

This chain links TRBV7-9 with TRBJ2-1; TCRdb outputs TRBD1, but without DNA this stays unchecked. This CDR3 region has 15 residues. Germline CDR1 reads SEHNR; CDR2 reads FQNEAQ (reference sequence). The CDR3 sequence is CASSPWRQGFNEQFF.

V and J are TRBV10-3 and TRBJ2-7. This CDR3 comprises 12 residues. The germline CDR1 and CDR2 sequences are ENHRY and SYGVKD. The CDR3 here is CAISLTSYEQYF.

The rearrangement uses TRBV6-5 and TRBJ1-1; TCRdb indicates TRBD1, and absent DNA this call remains unverified. CDR3 length: 14 amino acids. Germline assignment: CDR1 MNHEY and CDR2 SVGAGI. The CDR3 sequence: CASNPGYRVPEAFF.

CDR3 sequence reads: CASSRLSYQETQYF. The rearrangement uses TRBV5-6 and TRBJ2-5; TCRdb calls TRBD1, which cannot be checked without DNA. This CDR3 comprises 14 residues. Germline values: CDR1 SGHDT, CDR2 YYEEEE.